This paragraph reports one TCR beta chain. Antigen unknown. The sample comes from a study of T cells after yellow fever vaccination. Overall study findings and caveats: Most primary-vaccination clones reappeared after the booster (about 97% CD4, about 90% CD8). Abundant clonotypes (contaminants from the bulk population) could be present in FACS-sorted repertoires.

V gave up 5 bases and J gave up 2 bases, with 13 bases separating them. The CDR3 extends over 15 amino acids. The germline CDR1 and CDR2 sequences are SGHNT and YENEEA. Using its own MiXCR run on the 5' RACE reads, TCRdb lists one record per CDR3 protein. The table records 500,000 to 700,000 distinct CDR3 sequences, 19% of them present only once. Specimen: PBMCs, collected 15 days after the yellow fever booster vaccination. The chain has TRBV11-3 and TRBJ2-1, with a possible D match to TRBD2 (6 bases). This sequence originates from a man aged 30 to 39 who received the YFV17D yellow fever vaccine. The CDR3 nucleotides are TGTGCCAGCAGCGCCCGGGACTCCACCTACAATGAGCAGTTCTTC. As protein: CASSARDSTYNEQFF.